This entry features one T cell receptor (beta chain) sequence. What antigen it recognizes has not been identified. The sample holds no much larger clone one base away, and base qualities are not on file. Peripheral blood CD8+ and CD4+ T cells from healthy donors, Susac syndrome patients and multiple sclerosis patients were profiled by high-throughput TCR beta sequencing. Healthy donors were age- and sex-matched controls. Bulk CD8+ and CD4+ T cells were purified by magnetic negative isolation, while CD8+ TEMRA cells were enriched using FACS. Blood was collected in EDTA tubes and processed within 24 hours, with PBMCs isolated through density gradient centrifugation. PBMCs intended for TCR sequencing were cryopreserved in liquid nitrogen and were subsequently thawed in a 37 degrees C water bath. A purity of at least 90% was achieved for sorted or isolated CD4+, CD8+ and CD8+ TEMRA cells. RNA was extracted using the RNeasy kit, and roughly 0.45 to 1 ug of the RNA was reverse transcribed with random hexamers. The immunoSEQ multiplex PCR assay, covering 54 Vbeta and 13 Jbeta segments, was used to amplify TCR beta CDR3 regions. PCR amplification bias was corrected by using a synthetic template baseline for primer optimization and computational correction. The original pipeline was this. Reads were assigned to V, D and J genes according to IMGT and analyzed in immunoSEQ Analyzer, with only productive sequences retained. Clonality was computed as one minus Shannon entropy normalized by log2 of the number of productive unique sequences. For each patient and control, public and private clones were evaluated among the 100 most prevalent clones. Clones were defined as Susac-specific if absent from the healthy and MS cohorts, from some 1,000 published viral clones and from other ImmuneACCESS disease sequences. In TCRdb, the public reads were trimmed at Q25 with fastp and aligned with MiXCR, with productive beta chains retained. Each entry is one CDR3 protein sequence, shown with its most common DNA and genes. TCRdb, not the original authors, processed these V and J calls. The sample table lists under 200,000 distinct CDR3 sequences, roughly 94% of them with a count of one. The top ten constitute approximately 0.1% of the sample.

This sample is part of a study of CD8 T cells in Susac syndrome (dated by TCRdb to the late 2010s). About the study as a whole: Repertoire sequencing was used to test whether CD8+ T cell activation and differentiation in Susac syndrome was antigen driven. Paper-wide results and their limitations: The study acknowledged that relatively few individuals were included in the TCR sequencing and HLA analysis.

As encoded in the germline V gene (reference sequence), CDR1 is GTSNPN while CDR2 is SVGIG. Its CDR3 holds 14 amino acids, cysteine through phenylalanine. This entry keeps only the CDR3 DNA: 42 bases, framed from base 1. V is shortened by 4 bases, J by 8 bases, and the region joining them spans 20 bases. The source is a human donor in good health. Sequencing was performed on CD4+ T cells from PBMCs. The chain links TRBV30 with TRBJ2-5; the best D guess is TRBD2, with 6 bases matching. The CDR3 is CAWNSPLAQITQYF. Here is the DNA: TGTGCCTGGAATTCTCCACTAGCCCAGATAACCCAGTACTTC.